Each of the 30 T cell receptor beta chains below was sequenced from the same sample in a study of blood T cell repertoires in COVID-19. TCRdb's copy holds only in-frame clones and misses some; the assay was immunoSEQ multiplex PCR. The sample lists about 75,000 clones, around nine tenths occurring once. Material: peripheral blood. The receptors derive from a human donor in a cohort sampled during active COVID-19.

The sample holds one count of this clone. The chain recombines TRBV11-2 with TRBJ1-3, with D possibly matching TRBD1 (6 bases). V lost 6 bases and J lost 3, with 15 bases in between. This CDR3 region has 15 residues. CDR1 is SGHAT, CDR2 FQNNGV, per germline. The CDR3 protein is CASSLQGINGNTIYF. The CDR3 region has the DNA TGTGCCAGCAGTTTACAGGGAATCAATGGAAACACCATATATTTT.

The gene calls are TRBV2 and TRBJ2-7; 8 nucleotides align to TRBD1. CDR1 is SNHLY and CDR2 is FYNNEI in the germline V gene. V lost 6 bases, J lost 3 bases, and 10 bases stayed unmatched. The CDR3 runs 15 residues. The CDR3 bases are TGTGCCAGCAGGCTCCGGGACAGGACTTTCTACGAGCAGTACTTC. It yields the protein CASRLRDRTFYEQYF.

The chain links TRBV29-1 to TRBJ2-3, with TRBD1 identical over 7 bases. Germline trimming cut 6 bases from V and 6 bases from J; bases unmatched to any gene: 12. This CDR3 is built from 14 residues. CDR1 is SQVTM, CDR2 ANQGSEA, per germline. The CDR3 sequence: CSVQDRAGSDTQYF. CDR3 coding DNA: TGCAGCGTACAAGACAGGGCAGGGTCGGATACGCAGTATTTT.

The J gene is TRBJ1-3, the V gene TRBV6-1; 8 bases agree with TRBD1. CDR1 MNHNS and CDR2 SASEGT come from the germline V gene. The CDR3 contains 14 residues. Unmatched junction bases numbered 2, after V lost 2 bases and J lost 5 bases. This CDR3 reads CASSERDRRNTIYF. The CDR3 region has the DNA TGTGCCAGCAGTGAACGGGACAGGCGAAACACCATATATTTT.

This sequence joins TRBV7-2 and TRBJ2-7, with TRBD1 matching over 8 bases. The V gene end was trimmed by 5 bases and the J gene end by 7 bases; junction bases not matched to a gene: 10. The CDR3 totals 14 residues. The germline V gene has CDR1 SGHTA and CDR2 FQGNSA. The CDR3 bases are TGTGCCAGCAGCCCGATGACAGGGGCGGGGGAGCAGTACTTC. It codes for CASSPMTGAGEQYF.

J is TRBJ2-3 and V is TRBV24-1; D gene unclear. In germline, CDR1 is KGHDR, CDR2 SFDVKD. The CDR3 runs to 12 residues. V was shortened by 1 base and J by 5 bases, with 3 bases between the two germline ends. The CDR3 DNA reads TGTGCCACCAGTGATTTCGGAGATACGCAGTATTTT. This gives the protein CATSDFGDTQYF.

CDR3 bases: TGTGCCAGCAGCTTAGGAGCCGGGACAGCCTACGAGCAGTACTTC. This sequence encodes CASSLGAGTAYEQYF. The chain combines TRBV7-8 with TRBJ2-7; 7 bases align to TRBD1. The germline V gene has CDR1 SGHVS and CDR2 FQNEAQ. With 1 base clipped from V and 2 bases from J, the junction kept 5 bases outside the gene matches. The CDR3 spans 15 residues. The full variable domain, completed using reference TRBV7-8 and TRBJ2-7, is GAGVSQSPRYKVAKRGQDVALRCDPISGHVSLFWYQQALGQGPEFLTYFQNEAQLDKSGLPSDRFFAERPEGSVSTLKIQRTQQEDSAVYLCASSLGAGTAYEQYFGPGTRLTVT.

The chain has TRBV5-1 and TRBJ2-3, with D maybe TRBD2 (5 bases). This CDR3 has 14 residues. The V end lost 7 bases, the J end lost 4 bases, and 16 bases lay between the germline ends. Per the germline V gene, CDR1 is SGHRS and CDR2 is YFSETQ. The CDR3 here is CASGSGTHSDTQYF. Written as DNA, the CDR3 is TGCGCCAGCGGGAGCGGAACCCATTCAGATACGCAGTATTTT. Supplemented by reference TRBV5-1 and TRBJ2-3, the full variable domain reads KAGVTQTPRYLIKTRGQQVTLSCSPISGHRSVSWYQQTPGQGLQFLFEYFSETQRNKGNFPGRFSGRQFSNSRSEMNVSTLELGDSALYLCASGSGTHSDTQYFGPGTRLTVL.

The chain links TRBV2 to TRBJ1-2; 11 nucleotides match TRBD1. The length of the CDR3 is 15 residues. Germline V gene sequence: CDR1 SNHLY, CDR2 FYNNEI. Losses at the gene ends were 3 bases for V and 5 bases for J; bases not matched to a gene: 5. CDR3 DNA: TGTGCCAGCAGTGAGGACAGGGGGCGTTTTTATGGCTACACCTTC. As protein: CASSEDRGRFYGYTF.

The CDR3 region is CASSLRGTSVGQGEQFF. The CDR3 DNA is TGTGCCAGCAGCTTACGCGGGACTAGCGTAGGGCAAGGTGAGCAGTTCTTC. V gene TRBV11-3 combines with J gene TRBJ2-1; 10 nucleotides match TRBD2. This CDR3 is 17 amino acids long. Germline CDR1 and CDR2: SGHNT and YENEEA. The V and J ends lost 2 bases and 9 bases, in that order; junction bases with no gene match: 13.

The V and J genes are TRBV10-3 and TRBJ1-2, with a weak D call TRBD1 (5 bases). This CDR3 contains 17 residues. Between the trimmed V and J ends, which lost 3 bases and 4 bases, there was a span of 21 bases. Germline V gives CDR1 ENHRY, CDR2 SYGVKD. This CDR3 reads CAISDLASVGEGYGYTF. CDR3 bases: TGTGCCATCAGTGATCTAGCTTCGGTAGGGGAGGGCTATGGCTACACCTTC.

This clone was found once. This chain joins TRBV2 and TRBJ2-7; tentatively, D is TRBD2 (7 bases). Germline assignment: CDR1 SNHLY and CDR2 FYNNEI. V dropped 6 bases and J dropped 2 bases, with 14 bases sitting between them. This CDR3 is 14 amino acids long. The CDR3 spells CASRVRGGAYEQYF. The CDR3 region has the DNA TGTGCCAGCAGGGTCAGGGGAGGGGCCTACGAGCAGTACTTC.

This clone was counted a single time. The chain links TRBV20-1 to TRBJ1-2; D is possibly TRBD1 (6 bases). The V gene lost 3 bases and the J gene lost 5 bases, with 13 bases spanning the gap. The CDR3 runs to 13 residues. In germline, CDR1 is DFQATT, CDR2 SNEGSKA (reference sequence). As DNA, the CDR3 is TGCAGTGCTAGTAATCAGGGGTCGTATGGCTACACCTTC. It translates to CSASNQGSYGYTF.

The CDR3 spells CASSVGLAGGQNEQFF. CDR3 nucleotides: TGTGCCAGCAGTGTCGGACTAGCGGGGGGGCAGAATGAGCAGTTCTTC. This chain links TRBV6-1 with TRBJ2-1, with 15 nucleotides matching TRBD2. The CDR3 has 16 residues. Germline lookup yields CDR1 MNHNS and CDR2 SASEGT. After removal of 4 bases from V and 7 bases from J, the junction contained 5 bases not matched to a gene.

The chain joins TRBV2 to TRBJ1-6; 9 nucleotides line up with TRBD1. The CDR3 has 18 amino acids. J lost 7 bases, V lost 5 bases, and 15 bases had no gene match. Germline CDR1 and CDR2: SNHLY and FYNNEI. The chain's CDR3 is CASSPGSGQGRGNSPLHF. CDR3 in DNA: TGTGCCAGCAGTCCGGGCTCGGGACAGGGACGGGGAAATTCACCCCTCCACTTT.

The V call is TRBV3-1 (or the pseudogene TRBV3-2), the J call TRBJ1-2; D remains unclear. Germline assignment: CDR1 LGHDT and CDR2 YNNKEL (reference sequence). The CDR3 is 11 amino acids. Trimming removed 2 bases from V and 6 bases from J, with 4 bases in between. The CDR3 loop is CASSQQDGYTF. As DNA, the CDR3 is TGTGCCAGCAGCCAACAGGATGGCTACACCTTC.

The chain links TRBV15 to TRBJ1-3, with D hard to call. Trimming took off 0 bases at V and 0 bases at J, with 12 bases between the two ends. Germline V gene data show CDR1 as LNHNV and CDR2 as YYDKDF (reference sequence). The CDR3 contains 17 residues. The chain's CDR3 is CATSRDWMGASGNTIYF. CDR3 coding DNA: TGTGCCACCAGCAGAGATTGGATGGGCGCCTCTGGAAACACCATATATTTT.

This clone was detected only once. V and J are TRBV7-2 and TRBJ2-4; TRBD2 is a possible D gene (5 bases). CDR1 is SGHTA, CDR2 FQGNSA, per germline. The CDR3 has 16 residues. The V end was cut by 3 bases, the J end by 0 bases, with 12 bases between. As DNA, the CDR3 is TGTGCCAGCAGCTTGACCGGGGTACTAGCCAAAAACATTCAGTACTTC. It specifies CASSLTGVLAKNIQYF.

This chain connects TRBV27 to TRBJ2-1; 11 nucleotides line up with TRBD2. Germline V gene data show CDR1 as MNHEY and CDR2 as SMNVEV (reference sequence). The ends lost 7 bases at V and 8 bases at J; junction bases unmatched: 10. The CDR3 extends over 15 amino acids. CDR3 amino acids: CASTLTSGSGDEQFF. The CDR3 nucleotides are TGTGCCAGCACCCTAACTAGCGGGAGTGGAGATGAGCAGTTCTTC.

The rearrangement joins TRBV5-1 to TRBJ2-7; 9 positions agree with TRBD2. CDR1 and CDR2 from the germline V gene are SGHRS and YFSETQ. The CDR3 extends over 14 amino acids. The V gene end was trimmed by 4 bases and the J gene end by 3 bases; junction bases not matched to a gene: 5. In DNA form, the CDR3 reads TGCGCCAGCAGCAAGCGGGAGGACGTCTACGAGCAGTACTTC. As protein: CASSKREDVYEQYF.

The gene calls are TRBV3-1 (or the pseudogene TRBV3-2) and TRBJ2-6; 11 nucleotides match TRBD2. The germline gives CDR1 LGHDT, CDR2 YNNKEL (reference sequence). CDR3 length: 19 residues. V lost 4 bases, J lost 4 bases, and 12 bases stayed unmatched. CDR3 loop: CASSPPLLAGGPGANVLTF. Written as DNA, the CDR3 is TGTGCCAGCAGCCCCCCTCTCCTAGCGGGAGGTCCCGGGGCCAACGTCCTGACTTTC.

This chain links TRBV10-3 with TRBJ2-5, with 9 bases identical to TRBD2. CDR1 ENHRY and CDR2 SYGVKD come from the germline V gene. The CDR3 contains 14 residues. Germline trimming cut 4 bases from V and 0 bases from J; bases unmatched to any gene: 0. The CDR3: CAISVAGDQETQYF. CDR3 sequence (DNA): TGTGCCATCAGTGTAGCGGGGGACCAAGAGACCCAGTACTTC.

This rearrangement joins TRBV5-1 to TRBJ2-2, with 8 positions matching TRBD2. Germline lookup yields CDR1 SGHRS and CDR2 YFSETQ. V lost 7 bases to trimming and J lost 1 base; unmatched junction nucleotides: 6. CDR3 length equals 15 residues. CDR3 in DNA: TGCGCCAGCGAGGGCGGGGGGCAGAACACCGGGGAGCTGTTTTTT. This sequence encodes CASEGGGQNTGELFF.

This rearrangement joins TRBV27 to TRBJ1-1, with TRBD1 matching 7 bases. V gave up 8 bases and J gave up 4 bases; unmatched junction bases: 10. Per the germline V gene, CDR1 is MNHEY and CDR2 is SMNVEV (reference sequence). The CDR3 is 14 residues long. CDR3 bases: TGTGCCAGCTCGAGGCGCCCAGGGGGCACTGAAGCTTTCTTT. This translates into CASSRRPGGTEAFF.

The chain is built from TRBV18 and TRBJ2-1, with 7 bases aligning to TRBD2. This CDR3 region has 16 residues. After removal of 3 bases from V and 2 bases from J, the junction contained 7 bases not matched to a gene. Germline values: CDR1 KGHSH, CDR2 LQKENI. The CDR3 here is CASSPSGFNPYNEQFF. CDR3 DNA sequence: TGTGCCAGCTCACCTAGCGGGTTCAACCCCTACAATGAGCAGTTCTTC. Supplemented by reference TRBV18 and TRBJ2-1, the full variable domain reads NAGVMQNPRHLVRRRGQEARLRCSPMKGHSHVYWYRQLPEEGLKFMVYLQKENIIDESGMPKERFSAEFPKEGPSILRIQQVVRGDSAAYFCASSPSGFNPYNEQFFGPGTRLTVL.

V is TRBV7-2 and J is TRBJ2-1; the match to TRBD2 covers 9 bases. The CDR3 is 15 amino acids. Per the germline V gene, CDR1 is SGHTA and CDR2 is FQGNSA. V lost 3 bases and J lost 7; bases outside the gene matches: 7. CDR3 DNA: TGTGCCAGCAGCTTGGTAGCGGGAGTAACAAATGAGCAGTTCTTC. It translates to CASSLVAGVTNEQFF.

V and J are TRBV5-4 and TRBJ2-7; tentative D call: TRBD2 (6 bases). CDR1 SGHNT and CDR2 YYREEE come from the germline V gene (reference sequence). CDR3 length equals 14 residues. Trimming took off 1 base at V and 7 bases at J, with 15 bases between the two ends. In DNA, the CDR3 is TGTGCCAGCAGCTTGCAGCGGGCCGACCGAGAGCAGTACTTC. Translated: CASSLQRADREQYF.

The chain recombines TRBV29-1 with TRBJ2-3; D perhaps matches TRBD1 (5 bases). CDR3 length: 13 residues. Germline V gene data show CDR1 as SQVTM and CDR2 as ANQGSEA. V dropped 4 bases and J dropped 4 bases, with 12 bases sitting between them. In DNA form, the CDR3 reads TGCAGCGTTGTCGGCAGGGCCGCAGATACGCAGTATTTT. Amino acids: CSVVGRAADTQYF.

The chain carries TRBV19 and TRBJ1-5, with D possibly TRBD1 on 5 matching bases. From germline, CDR1 is LNHDA and CDR2 SQIVND (reference sequence). The CDR3 contains 15 residues. V lost 7 bases and J lost 4, with 17 bases in between. The CDR3 DNA reads TGTGCCAGTACCTCGAGGCAGGGCGGAAATCAGCCCCAGCATTTT. Translated, it gives CASTSRQGGNQPQHF.

The CDR3 sequence: CASSSDRVGNEQFF. The CDR3 region has the DNA TGTGCCAGCAGCTCGGACAGGGTGGGCAATGAGCAGTTCTTC. The chain uses TRBV5-5 and TRBJ2-1; 8 nucleotides align to TRBD1. Germline lookup yields CDR1 SGHKS and CDR2 YYEKEE (reference sequence). J gave up 6 bases and V 3 bases, and 5 bases lay outside the gene matches. The CDR3 contains 14 residues.